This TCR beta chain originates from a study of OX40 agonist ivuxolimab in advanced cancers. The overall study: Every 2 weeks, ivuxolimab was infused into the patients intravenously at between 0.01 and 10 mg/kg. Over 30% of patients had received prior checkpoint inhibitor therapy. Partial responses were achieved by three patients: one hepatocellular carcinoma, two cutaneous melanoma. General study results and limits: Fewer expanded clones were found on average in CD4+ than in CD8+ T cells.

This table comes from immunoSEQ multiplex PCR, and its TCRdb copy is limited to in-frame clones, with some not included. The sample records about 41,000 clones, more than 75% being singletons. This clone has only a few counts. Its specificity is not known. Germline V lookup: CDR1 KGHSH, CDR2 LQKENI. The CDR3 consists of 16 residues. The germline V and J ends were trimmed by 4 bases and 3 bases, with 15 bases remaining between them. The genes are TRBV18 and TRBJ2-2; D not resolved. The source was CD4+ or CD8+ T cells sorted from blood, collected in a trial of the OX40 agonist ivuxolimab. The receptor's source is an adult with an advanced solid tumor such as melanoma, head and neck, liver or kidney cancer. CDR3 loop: CASSLRPGQDTGELFF. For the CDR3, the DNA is TGTGCCAGCTCACTCCGACCGGGCCAGGACACCGGGGAGCTGTTTTTT.